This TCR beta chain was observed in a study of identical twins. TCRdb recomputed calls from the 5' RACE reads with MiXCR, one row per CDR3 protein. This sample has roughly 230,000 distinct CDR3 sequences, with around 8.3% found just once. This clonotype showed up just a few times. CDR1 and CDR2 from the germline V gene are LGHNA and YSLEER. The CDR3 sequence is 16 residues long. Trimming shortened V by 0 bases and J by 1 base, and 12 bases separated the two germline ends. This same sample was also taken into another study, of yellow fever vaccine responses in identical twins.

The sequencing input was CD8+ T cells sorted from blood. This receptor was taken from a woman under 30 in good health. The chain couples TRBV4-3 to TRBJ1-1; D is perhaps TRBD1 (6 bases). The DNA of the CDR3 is TGCGCCAGCAGCCAAGATCGCCAGGGGCGGAACACTGAAGCTTTCTTT. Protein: CASSQDRQGRNTEAFF.